The 32 T cell receptor beta chains below all came from one sample that was sequenced in a study of beta chain features in type 1 diabetes. What was sequenced were expressed TCRB transcripts, since all of the isolated RNA had been reverse transcribed. Using immunoSEQ multiplex PCR, the repertoire was profiled, and TCRdb retains in-frame clones only, with some absent. Counted here are 140,000 or so clones, 9.2% occurring once; the ten biggest clones make up 0.68%. Material: central memory CD4+ T cells from blood. These receptors were obtained from a man aged 18 to 29 in good health.

J is TRBJ2-3 and V is TRBV19; TRBD2 is a possible D gene (6 bases). This CDR3 comprises 13 residues. Trimming shortened V by 5 bases and J by 4 bases, and 10 bases separated the two germline ends. Germline V gives CDR1 LNHDA, CDR2 SQIVND (reference sequence). CDR3 sequence: CASSQGLADTQYF. The CDR3 nucleotides read TGTGCCAGTAGTCAGGGACTGGCAGATACGCAGTATTTT.

This clone has more than one count but fewer than ten. The chain joins TRBV14 to TRBJ2-1; 11 nucleotides line up with TRBD2. The CDR3 runs 16 residues. The V and J ends lost 1 base and 6 bases, in that order; junction bases with no gene match: 5. CDR1 SGHDN and CDR2 FVKESK come from the germline V gene. The CDR3 DNA reads as TGTGCCAGCAGCCAAGCTCCCGGGACTAGCGGCAATGAGCAGTTCTTC. This sequence encodes CASSQAPGTSGNEQFF.

The chain recombines TRBV30 with TRBJ1-6; D is perhaps TRBD1 (6 bases). V lost 0 bases to trimming and J lost 6 bases, with 18 bases between them. The CDR3 runs to 17 residues. Germline assignment: CDR1 GTSNPN and CDR2 SVGIG (reference sequence). CDR3 residues: CAWSVLNRVYLNSPLHF. The CDR3 DNA reads TGTGCCTGGAGTGTACTTAACAGGGTATACCTTAATTCACCCCTCCACTTT.

The table lists this clone with a few counts. The gene calls are TRBV4-3 and TRBJ2-7, with TRBD2 as a possible D gene (6 bases). Germline CDR1 reads LGHNA; CDR2 reads YSLEER. The CDR3 is 15 residues long. V dropped 6 bases and J dropped 0 bases, with 15 bases sitting between them. The CDR3 region is CASRTLAQSSYEQYF. As DNA, the CDR3 is TGCGCCAGCAGGACCCTAGCGCAAAGCTCCTACGAGCAGTACTTC.

This clone was seen more than once but under ten times. The chain has TRBV19 and TRBJ1-5; weak D call: TRBD1 (5 bases). This CDR3 is built from 15 residues. From germline, CDR1 is LNHDA and CDR2 SQIVND (reference sequence). V was pared by 1 base and J by 5 bases, with 12 bases between. CDR3 region: CASSIVGRRDQPQHF. CDR3 coding DNA: TGTGCCAGTAGTATAGTGGGCCGCAGGGATCAGCCCCAGCATTTT.

The table lists this clone with a few counts. CDR3 in amino acids: CAISQDRANSPLHF. In DNA, the CDR3 is TGTGCCATCAGTCAGGACAGGGCTAATTCACCCCTCCACTTT. The chain joins TRBV10-3 to TRBJ1-6; TRBD1 aligns across 8 bases. J was trimmed by 6 bases and V by 5 bases; bases with no gene match: 3. The CDR3 is 14 amino acids. CDR1 is ENHRY and CDR2 is SYGVKD in the germline V gene.

The chain combines TRBV5-1 with TRBJ2-5; the match to TRBD1 covers 8 bases. The better agreement between TRBJ2-7 and the DNA end casts doubt on the J call. The germline gives CDR1 SGHRS, CDR2 YFSETQ. This CDR3 has 14 amino acids. The DNA of the CDR3 is TGCGCCAGCAGAGCCGGGACAGGTGGGGACGAGCAGTACTTC. Translated: CASRAGTGGDEQYF.

This clone was detected ten times or more. The gene calls are TRBV11-2 and TRBJ2-3, with 9 positions matching TRBD2. With V trimmed by 11 bases and J by 2 bases, 5 bases remained unmatched. This CDR3 is built from 13 residues. Germline V gene data show CDR1 as SGHAT and CDR2 as FQNNGV. The CDR3, as DNA: TGTGCCTGCGGGGGGGTGAACACAGATACGCAGTATTTT. This encodes CACGGVNTDTQYF.

The CDR3 bases are TGTGCCTGGACCGCACGCGGCAGGGGGCCTCCGGGGGAATACGAGCAGTACTTC. Translation gives CAWTARGRGPPGEYEQYF. This chain uses TRBV30 with TRBJ2-7; 8 nucleotides line up with TRBD1. This CDR3 is 18 amino acids long. CDR1 and CDR2 from the germline V gene are GTSNPN and SVGIG (reference sequence). V dropped 4 bases and J dropped 4; count of bases not matched to a gene: 21.

The V gene is TRBV7-2, the J gene TRBJ2-7; TRBD1 is a possible D gene (5 bases). This CDR3 has 13 amino acids. Per the germline V gene, CDR1 is SGHTA and CDR2 is FQGNSA. The V end lost 3 bases, the J end lost 1 base, and 7 bases lay between the germline ends. CDR3 sequence (DNA): TGTGCCAGCAGCTTTGACAGTTCCTACGAGCAGTACTTC. This translates into CASSFDSSYEQYF.

The chain links TRBV5-4 to TRBJ2-3; D uncertain. This CDR3 is built from 15 residues. V lost 4 bases to trimming and J lost 2 bases, with 14 bases between them. Germline CDR1 SGHNT, CDR2 YYREEE (reference sequence). In DNA form, the CDR3 reads TGTGCCAGCAGCAAAAGTGCAGGCAACACAGATACGCAGTATTTT. It is translated as CASSKSAGNTDTQYF.

The V and J genes are TRBV7-2 and TRBJ1-2; no reliable D call. Trimming shortened V by 1 base and J by 0 bases, and 6 bases separated the two germline ends. CDR3 length equals 14 residues. CDR1 SGHTA and CDR2 FQGNSA come from the germline V gene. CDR3 sequence (DNA): TGTGCCAGCAGCTTAGACGGAGCTAACTATGGCTACACCTTC. Amino acids: CASSLDGANYGYTF.

This clone showed up just a few times. The rearrangement joins TRBV7-2 to TRBJ2-5; maybe TRBD1 (6 bases). With 7 bases removed from V and 3 bases from J, the gap between germline ends came to 15 bases. CDR1 and CDR2 (germline): SGHTA, FQGNSA. This CDR3 is built from 14 residues. The chain's CDR3 is CASNLGGGKETQYF. The CDR3, as DNA: TGTGCCAGCAACCTTGGGGGCGGCAAAGAGACCCAGTACTTC.

The chain employs TRBV5-4 and TRBJ1-1, with D tentatively TRBD1 (5 bases). Germline V gives CDR1 SGHNT, CDR2 YYREEE (reference sequence). V dropped 3 bases and J dropped 4 bases, with 10 bases sitting between them. This CDR3 is built from 13 residues. CDR3 in amino acids: CASSYDGGTEAFF. CDR3 coding DNA: TGTGCCAGCAGCTACGACGGGGGCACTGAAGCTTTCTTT.

This clone was recorded a few times. CDR3 nucleotides: TGTGCCAGCGGAACACGGGGGGGCTCCTACGAGCAGTACTTC. The encoded protein is CASGTRGGSYEQYF. The chain links TRBV6-6 to TRBJ2-7; 8 nucleotides agree with TRBD2. J gave up 0 bases and V 8 bases, and 6 bases lay outside the gene matches. Germline-derived CDR1 and CDR2 are MNHNY and SVGAGI (reference sequence). The CDR3 contains 14 residues.

This clone was observed a single time. The chain carries TRBV7-8 and TRBJ2-7; 8 bases align to TRBD2. V gave up 2 bases and J gave up 2 bases; unmatched junction bases: 5. There are 15 residues in the CDR3. Germline V gene sequence: CDR1 SGHVS, CDR2 FQNEAQ. CDR3 bases: TGTGCCAGCAGCTTATCGGTCGGGGGGGCCTACGAGCAGTACTTC. It encodes CASSLSVGGAYEQYF.

The chain recombines TRBV30 with TRBJ2-5, with 16 bases aligning to TRBD2. The CDR3 sequence is 16 residues long. The germline CDR1 and CDR2 sequences are GTSNPN and SVGIG (reference sequence). With 7 bases clipped from V and 5 bases from J, the junction kept 10 bases outside the gene matches. The CDR3 bases are TGTGCCTTGCTACCGGGACTAGCGGGGGGGCACGAGACCCAGTACTTC. It specifies CALLPGLAGGHETQYF.

This clone has more than one count but fewer than ten. CDR3 residues: CASSETGWDTEAFF. The CDR3 DNA is TGTGCCAGCAGTGAAACAGGGTGGGACACTGAAGCTTTCTTT. This chain uses TRBV6-1 with TRBJ1-1; D is possibly TRBD1 (6 bases). CDR3 length: 14 residues. Germline-derived CDR1 and CDR2 are MNHNS and SASEGT. The germline V and J ends were trimmed by 2 bases and 3 bases, with 10 bases remaining between them.

J is TRBJ1-1 and V is TRBV7-8; D ambiguous. Germline loops: CDR1 SGHVS, CDR2 FQNEAQ. Trimming left V 5 bases short and J 1 base short, with 2 bases between. This CDR3 spans 11 amino acids. The CDR3 reads CASSRNTEAFF. Here the CDR3 DNA reads TGTGCCAGCAGCCGGAACACTGAAGCTTTCTTT.

V and J are TRBV7-2 and TRBJ2-7; 8 nucleotides align to TRBD2. Looked up from germline, CDR1 is SGHTA and CDR2 is FQGNSA. Trimming at V came to 1 base and at J to 0 bases, leaving 11 bases not matched to a gene. There are 18 residues in the CDR3. This CDR3 is CASSLVGGGSGSSYEQYF. The CDR3 DNA reads TGTGCCAGCAGCTTAGTAGGCGGGGGGTCCGGTAGCTCCTACGAGCAGTACTTC.

The V call is TRBV25-1, the J call TRBJ1-4; TRBD1 agrees at 7 bases. The V and J ends lost 6 bases and 14 bases, in that order; junction bases with no gene match: 15. The CDR3 totals 14 residues. Germline loops: CDR1 MGHDK, CDR2 SYGVNS. CDR3 in DNA: TGTGCCAGCAGGGAACAGGGGTCTCAAGAAGTCCTGTTTTTT. Residues: CASREQGSQEVLFF.

The rearrangement uses TRBV5-4 and TRBJ2-4, with 8 bases aligning to TRBD1. Looked up from germline, CDR1 is SGHNT and CDR2 is YYREEE (reference sequence). After removal of 4 bases from V and 3 bases from J, the junction contained 9 bases not matched to a gene. There are 16 residues in the CDR3. CDR3 coding DNA: TGTGCCAGCAGCCCCGGACAGGGTCAAGGCAAAAACATTCAGTACTTC. This gives the protein CASSPGQGQGKNIQYF.

The table lists this clone with a few counts. The CDR3 loop reads CASSQDLGHEPYGYTF. DNA of the CDR3: TGTGCCAGCAGCCAAGATCTGGGACACGAACCCTATGGCTACACCTTC. V usage is TRBV4-2 and J usage is TRBJ1-2, with D possibly matching TRBD1 (6 bases). CDR1 is LGHNA and CDR2 is YNFKEQ in the germline V gene. The V end lost 0 bases, the J end lost 4 bases, and 15 bases lay between the germline ends. This CDR3 has 16 amino acids.

This clone was detected a few times. This chain uses TRBV18 with TRBJ2-5; 11 positions match TRBD2. The CDR3 extends over 15 amino acids. Germline V gene lookup returns CDR1 KGHSH and CDR2 LQKENI. Trimming removed 4 bases from V and 4 bases from J; junction bases left unmatched: 5. CDR3 sequence reads: CASSLTGLAVETQYF. In nucleotides, the CDR3 is TGTGCCAGCTCACTGACGGGACTAGCGGTAGAGACCCAGTACTTC.

CDR3: CASSLGGDRGREQYF. CDR3 nucleotides: TGTGCCAGCAGTTTAGGGGGGGACAGGGGCCGCGAGCAGTACTTC. This chain joins TRBV28 and TRBJ2-7; 10 nucleotides line up with TRBD1. The CDR3 runs 15 residues. Germline V gene data show CDR1 as MDHEN and CDR2 as SYDVKM. J gave up 6 bases and V 2 bases, and 7 bases lay outside the gene matches.

This clone was counted many times. The chain joins TRBV7-9 to TRBJ1-6; 8 bases fit TRBD1. CDR1 SEHNR and CDR2 FQNEAQ come from the germline V gene (reference sequence). The V segment lost 3 bases and the J segment 9 bases; nucleotides outside the gene matches: 4. The CDR3 covers 14 residues. This CDR3 is CASSFETGGSPLHF. CDR3 nucleotide sequence: TGTGCCAGCAGCTTCGAAACAGGGGGTTCACCCCTCCACTTT.

This clone was picked up a small number of times. The rearrangement uses TRBV5-1 and TRBJ2-7, with 7 bases matching TRBD2. CDR3 length equals 16 residues. In germline, CDR1 is SGHRS, CDR2 YFSETQ. V lost 4 bases to trimming and J lost 2 bases; unmatched junction nucleotides: 12. CDR3 sequence reads: CASSPEAGRIPYEQYF. The CDR3 DNA sequence: TGCGCCAGCAGCCCTGAAGCGGGGCGGATTCCCTACGAGCAGTACTTC.

This clone turned up a few times. CDR3 DNA sequence: TGTGCCAGCAGCTTTCCGGACAATGAGCAGTTCTTC. Amino acid sequence: CASSFPDNEQFF. This chain links TRBV5-8 with TRBJ2-1; D gene unclear. The V and J ends lost 2 bases and 5 bases respectively, with 5 bases between them. The CDR3 sequence is 12 residues long. Looked up from germline, CDR1 is SGHTS and CDR2 is YDEGEE.

The chain joins TRBV7-2 to TRBJ2-5, with TRBD1 matching over 7 bases. Germline V lookup: CDR1 SGHTA, CDR2 FQGNSA. This CDR3 has 15 residues. The trim removed 1 base at V and 3 bases at J, leaving 5 bases unmatched. CDR3 region: CASSLVAGGKETQYF. The CDR3 DNA sequence: TGTGCCAGCAGCTTAGTTGCAGGGGGAAAAGAGACCCAGTACTTC.

This clone came up many times. This chain joins TRBV5-4 and TRBJ2-5, with a weak D call TRBD1 (6 bases). The V gene's germline CDR1 is SGHNT and CDR2 YYREEE (reference sequence). This CDR3 has 12 amino acids. V lost 3 bases and J lost 9, with 12 bases in between. The CDR3, as DNA: TGTGCCAGCAGCTCAGCGAAGGGGGCCCAGTACTTC. Translating gives CASSSAKGAQYF.

V is TRBV6-1 and J is TRBJ1-6; 8 bases are shared with TRBD1. Germline V gives CDR1 MNHNS, CDR2 SASEGT. Germline trimming cut 5 bases from V and 8 bases from J; bases unmatched to any gene: 5. CDR3 length equals 14 residues. The CDR3 sequence: CASSFGQGYSPLHF. The CDR3 bases are TGTGCCAGCAGTTTCGGACAGGGCTATTCACCCCTCCACTTT.

This clone was observed at least ten times. The rearrangement joins TRBV29-1 to TRBJ1-1; no clear D. The CDR3 sequence is 12 residues long. Deletions cut 5 bases from V and 0 bases from J, with 7 bases between. CDR1 SQVTM and CDR2 ANQGSEA come from the germline V gene. The DNA of the CDR3 is TGCAGCGTTCGGGGATTGAACACTGAAGCTTTCTTT. Amino acids: CSVRGLNTEAFF. The variable domain in full, with the rest retrieved from reference TRBV29-1 and TRBJ1-1, is SAVISQKPSRDICQRGTSLTIQCQVDSQVTMMFWYRQQPGQSLTLIATANQGSEATYESGFVIDKFPISRPNLTFSTLTVSNMSPEDSSIYLCSVRGLNTEAFFGQGTRLTVV.